These 19 T cell receptor beta chains share one sample of origin, sequenced in a study of blood T cell repertoires in COVID-19. Sequencing was performed with immunoSEQ multiplex PCR; in TCRdb, only in-frame clones are kept and a portion is missing. Of about 86,000 clones listed, roughly 88% are singletons. What was sequenced was peripheral blood. These receptors came from an elderly woman with active or convalescent COVID-19.

The chain employs TRBV7-3 and TRBJ2-7; D is unclear. V was shortened by 1 base and J by 3 bases, with 7 bases between the two germline ends. This CDR3 contains 13 residues. Germline V gives CDR1 SGHTA, CDR2 FQGTGA. CDR3 nucleotides: TGTGCCAGCAGCTTAAGTCCTAGCTACGAGCAGTACTTC. As protein: CASSLSPSYEQYF.

This clone has a single count. The chain joins TRBV7-2 to TRBJ2-1; D not certain. The CDR3 is 13 amino acids. With 7 bases removed from V and 8 bases from J, the gap between germline ends came to 15 bases. Germline V gene lookup returns CDR1 SGHTA and CDR2 FQGNSA. The CDR3 loop is CASTTPSRDEQFF. As DNA, the CDR3 is TGTGCCAGCACCACCCCTTCCCGGGATGAGCAGTTCTTC.

This chain uses TRBV28 with TRBJ1-2, with D possibly matching TRBD1 (5 bases). This CDR3 has 15 amino acids. Trimming shortened V by 2 bases and J by 2 bases, and 12 bases separated the two germline ends. CDR1 is MDHEN and CDR2 is SYDVKM in the germline V gene. The CDR3 region is CASSLGAADNYGYTF. CDR3 DNA sequence: TGTGCCAGCAGTTTAGGGGCGGCAGACAACTATGGCTACACCTTC.

The chain links TRBV5-4 to TRBJ2-7, with 11 positions matching TRBD2. In germline, CDR1 is SGHNT, CDR2 YYREEE (reference sequence). Losses at the gene ends were 2 bases for V and 3 bases for J; bases not matched to a gene: 1. CDR3 length: 14 residues. This CDR3 reads CASSFTSGSYEQYF. The CDR3 region has the DNA TGTGCCAGCAGCTTTACTAGCGGGAGCTACGAGCAGTACTTC.

The gene calls are TRBV3-1 (or the pseudogene TRBV3-2) and TRBJ2-7, with TRBD2 identical over 8 bases. Trimming removed 4 bases from V and 6 bases from J; junction bases left unmatched: 11. Germline CDR1 LGHDT, CDR2 YNNKEL (reference sequence). The CDR3 consists of 15 residues. This CDR3 is CASSPGGSGKSEQYF. The CDR3 region has the DNA TGTGCCAGCAGCCCGGGGGGGAGCGGGAAATCCGAGCAGTACTTC.

The CDR3 DNA sequence: TGTGCTAGTGGTTTGATCGGAATTACTATGGGCTACACCTTC. Its translation: CASGLIGITMGYTF. This chain uses TRBV12-5 with TRBJ1-2; D gene uncertain. Germline CDR1 is LGHNT and CDR2 is FRNRAP. This CDR3 has 14 amino acids. Trimming cost V 2 bases and J 8 bases, with 15 bases left between them.

In this sample, this clone turned up many times. V is TRBV5-6 and J is TRBJ2-7; 11 bases are a match to TRBD1. The germline CDR1 and CDR2 sequences are SGHDT and YYEEEE. The CDR3 sequence is 15 residues long. With V trimmed by 2 bases and J by 6 bases, 7 bases remained unmatched. CDR3 sequence reads: CASSFGWTGGAEQYF. The CDR3 DNA is TGTGCCAGCAGCTTCGGCTGGACAGGGGGCGCCGAGCAGTACTTC.

The chain combines TRBV2 with TRBJ1-2; the D gene is possibly TRBD1 (5 bases). Trimming cost V 10 bases and J 8 bases, with 23 bases left between them. The CDR3 totals 14 residues. Germline V CDR1 and CDR2: SNHLY, FYNNEI. The CDR3 DNA reads as TGTGCCACCAACTATATTCCGGGACTCACGGGCTACACCTTC. Translated, it gives CATNYIPGLTGYTF. The full variable domain, its missing parts supplied by reference TRBV2 and TRBJ1-2, is EPEVTQTPSHQVTQMGQEVILRCVPISNHLYFYWYRQILGQKVEFLVSFYNNEISEKSEIFDDQFSVERPDGSNFTLKIRSTKLEDSAMYFCATNYIPGLTGYTFGSGTRLTVV.

As DNA, the CDR3 is TGTGCCAGCAGTTGGGGCTGGACGGCGAACACTGAAGCTTTCTTT. This codes for CASSWGWTANTEAFF. The gene calls are TRBV2 and TRBJ1-1; D may be TRBD1 (5 bases). CDR3 length: 15 amino acids. Between the trimmed V and J ends, which lost 5 bases and 1 base, there was a span of 14 bases. CDR1 is SNHLY and CDR2 is FYNNEI in the germline V gene. The full variable domain, with the rest looked up from reference TRBV2 and TRBJ1-1, is EPEVTQTPSHQVTQMGQEVILRCVPISNHLYFYWYRQILGQKVEFLVSFYNNEISEKSEIFDDQFSVERPDGSNFTLKIRSTKLEDSAMYFCASSWGWTANTEAFFGQGTRLTVV.

The V and J genes are TRBV6-5 and TRBJ2-6, with D hard to call. Trimming stripped 0 bases from V and 3 bases from J, with 3 bases between. Germline V CDR1 and CDR2: MNHEY, SVGAGI. The CDR3 contains 14 residues. DNA of the CDR3: TGTGCCAGCAGTTACTCCTTTGGGGCCAACGTCCTGACTTTC. It specifies CASSYSFGANVLTF.

This clone was seen a few times. This chain links TRBV11-3 with TRBJ2-7; D is undetermined. Germline V gene sequence: CDR1 SGHNT, CDR2 YENEEA. The CDR3 has 14 residues. V lost 6 bases, J lost 0 bases, and 12 bases lay in between. CDR3 DNA sequence: TGTGCCAGCAGTTGGGTGGCTAGCTCCTACGAGCAGTACTTC. It encodes CASSWVASSYEQYF.

The gene calls are TRBV3-1 (or the pseudogene TRBV3-2) and TRBJ2-5; weak D call: TRBD2 (6 bases). The CDR3 length is 14 residues. The V and J ends lost 0 bases and 5 bases respectively, with 10 bases between them. CDR1 LGHDT and CDR2 YNNKEL come from the germline V gene (reference sequence). The CDR3 DNA follows: TGTGCCAGCAGCCAAGATCTTGGGGGGGAGACCCAGTACTTC. Its translation: CASSQDLGGETQYF.

This chain joins TRBV20-1 and TRBJ1-2, with D unresolved. This CDR3 has 10 amino acids. The V gene's germline CDR1 is DFQATT and CDR2 SNEGSKA (reference sequence). The V and J ends lost 3 bases and 6 bases respectively, with 5 bases between them. The chain's CDR3 is CSASYHGYTF. The DNA of the CDR3 is TGCAGTGCTAGCTACCATGGCTACACCTTC.

This clone was recorded only once. The chain uses TRBV30 and TRBJ1-6, with D maybe TRBD1 (6 bases). Germline V gives CDR1 GTSNPN, CDR2 SVGIG (reference sequence). V was trimmed by 3 bases and J by 0 bases, leaving 15 bases between them. The CDR3 runs 17 residues. The CDR3, as DNA: TGTGCCTGGAGATTACAGGGCTTAAGCTCCTATAATTCACCCCTCCACTTT. Translation gives CAWRLQGLSSYNSPLHF.

The chain links TRBV30 to TRBJ2-5; 8 nucleotides align to TRBD2. J was trimmed by 5 bases and V by 3 bases; bases with no gene match: 11. CDR1 and CDR2 (germline): GTSNPN, SVGIG (reference sequence). The CDR3 is 15 residues long. The CDR3 protein is CAWRGSGSVWETQYF. DNA of the CDR3: TGTGCCTGGAGGGGAAGCGGGAGTGTATGGGAGACCCAGTACTTC.

The CDR3 spells CASSLMGAKGEKLFF. CDR3 DNA sequence: TGTGCCAGCAGCTTAATGGGGGCGAAGGGTGAAAAACTGTTTTTT. The V gene is TRBV11-2, the J gene TRBJ1-4; TRBD1 is a possible D gene (6 bases). Germline CDR1 and CDR2: SGHAT and FQNNGV. There are 15 residues in the CDR3. V was trimmed by 2 bases and J by 7 bases, leaving 14 bases between them.

This chain joins TRBV7-2 and TRBJ2-7; TRBD1 agrees at 8 bases. The CDR3 is made up of 14 amino acids. Germline V gives CDR1 SGHTA, CDR2 FQGNSA. Trimming cost V 1 base and J 4 bases; bases outside gene matches: 3. The CDR3 DNA is TGTGCCAGCAGCTTAGTACAGGGGGGATACGAGCAGTACTTC. Translated, it gives CASSLVQGGYEQYF.

The rearrangement uses TRBV15 and TRBJ2-5; no firm D call. CDR1 and CDR2 (germline): LNHNV, YYDKDF (reference sequence). With 0 bases removed from V and 5 bases from J, the gap between germline ends came to 13 bases. The CDR3 is 15 amino acids. CDR3 region: CATSRDSRVGETQYF. CDR3 DNA: TGTGCCACCAGCAGAGATTCCCGGGTCGGGGAGACCCAGTACTTC.

This clone was detected only once. The CDR3 region has the DNA TGCAGCGTCCAGACAGGCAACACTGAAGCTTTCTTT. Its protein product is CSVQTGNTEAFF. The chain joins TRBV29-1 to TRBJ1-1, with D possibly matching TRBD1 (6 bases). V lost 6 bases and J lost 2, with 10 bases in between. The CDR3 contains 12 residues. CDR1 is SQVTM, CDR2 ANQGSEA, per germline.